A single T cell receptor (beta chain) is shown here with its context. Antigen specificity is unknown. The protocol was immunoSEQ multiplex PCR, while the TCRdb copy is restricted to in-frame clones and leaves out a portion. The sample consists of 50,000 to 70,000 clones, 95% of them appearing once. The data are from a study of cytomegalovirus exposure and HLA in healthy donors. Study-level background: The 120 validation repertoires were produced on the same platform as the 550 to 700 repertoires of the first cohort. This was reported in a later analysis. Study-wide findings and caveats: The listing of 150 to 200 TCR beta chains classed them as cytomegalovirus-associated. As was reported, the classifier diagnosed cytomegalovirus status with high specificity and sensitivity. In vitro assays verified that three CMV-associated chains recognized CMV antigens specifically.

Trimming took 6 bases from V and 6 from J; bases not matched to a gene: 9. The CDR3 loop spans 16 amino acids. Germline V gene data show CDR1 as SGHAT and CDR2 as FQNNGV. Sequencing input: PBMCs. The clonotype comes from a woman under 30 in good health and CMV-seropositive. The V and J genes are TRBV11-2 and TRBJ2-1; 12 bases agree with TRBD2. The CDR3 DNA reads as TGTGCCAGCAGACAACTAGCGGGGGGATACGGCAATGAGCAGTTCTTC. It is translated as CASRQLAGGYGNEQFF.